These 4 T cell receptor beta chains were all obtained from the same sample, sequenced in a study of T-cell reconstitution after alpha-beta-depleted transplantation in children. These receptors are not linked to any known antigen. General study findings and limits: Once a year had passed after transplant, T-cell counts and diversity came mostly from newly produced T cells.

A TCRbeta library incorporating unique molecular identifiers was prepared. A single record per CDR3 protein comes from TCRdb applying MiXCR to the PCR reads. The sample carries 330,000 or so distinct CDR3 sequences, 6% to 10% recorded once. This material consisted of peripheral blood, taken 360 days after TCRalphabeta/CD19-depleted stem cell transplant. The origin of the receptors is a female patient aged 2-15 years who had a stem cell transplant for Fanconi anemia, so the T cells may come from the graft donor.

This clonotype was picked up many times. The chain has TRBV6-5 and TRBJ2-7; TRBD1 matches at 7 bases. The J segment lost 7 bases and the V segment lost 4 bases, leaving 7 bases of the junction unmatched. The CDR3 covers 13 residues. Germline CDR1 reads MNHEY; CDR2 reads SVGAGI. CDR3 bases: TGTGCCAGCAGTTCTCACAGGGGTGGGGAGCAGTACTTC. It specifies CASSSHRGGEQYF.

The V call is TRBV11-2, the J call TRBJ1-2, with TRBD1 identical over 7 bases. V shed 2 bases, J shed 5 bases, and the junction held 5 bases outside the gene matches. The CDR3 is 14 residues long. Germline assignment: CDR1 SGHAT and CDR2 FQNNGV. The CDR3 sequence: CASSLTGDRYGYTF. The CDR3, as DNA: TGTGCCAGCAGCTTAACGGGGGACAGATATGGCTACACCTTC.

This clonotype was found many times. V gene TRBV4-2 combines with J gene TRBJ2-1; 7 positions agree with TRBD1. This CDR3 is built from 17 residues. V shed 1 base and J 0 bases; nucleotides not matched to a gene: 6. Germline CDR1 is LGHNA and CDR2 is YNFKEQ. Here the CDR3 reads CASSQGGGRSSYNEQFF. DNA for the CDR3: TGTGCCAGCAGCCAAGGAGGGGGCCGGAGCTCCTACAATGAGCAGTTCTTC.

The rearrangement links TRBV12-3 or TRBV12-4 to TRBJ1-1; 8 bases are shared with TRBD1. This CDR3 spans 16 amino acids. The ends lost 5 bases at V and 4 bases at J; junction bases unmatched: 12. The CDR3 sequence: CASSRWTGRGVTEAFF. CDR3 in DNA: TGTGCCAGCAGTCGATGGACAGGGCGAGGAGTCACTGAAGCTTTCTTT.